The T cell receptor (beta chain) under discussion was sequenced for a study of cytomegalovirus exposure and HLA in healthy donors. The overall study: Most genotyped donors, over 70% of 350 to 500, had Caucasian-associated genetic ancestry.

Findings of the study overall: In a later analysis, parvovirus B19, influenza, CMV and Epstein-Barr virus appeared linked to several top co-occurrence clusters. HLA alleles showed associations with around 15,000 TCR beta sequences in a later analysis, at a 0.05 false discovery rate.

CDR1 MDHEN and CDR2 SYDVKM come from the germline V gene. CDR3 length equals 17 residues. Trimming took 7 bases from V and 10 from J; bases not matched to a gene: 20. Amplification used 60 Vbeta primers and 13 Jbeta primers. The repertoire was sequenced with immunoSEQ multiplex PCR; TCRdb's copy has only in-frame clones and lacks some. The sample includes roughly 82,000 clones. To note about this clone: Its matching antigen is unknown.

The chain employs TRBV28 and TRBJ1-1; TRBD1 aligns across 11 bases. This clonotype was obtained from a woman aged 55-69 years in good health and CMV-seronegative. Sequenced input: PBMCs. The CDR3 loop reads CASNGELGQGEEYGAFF. Here the CDR3 DNA reads TGTGCCAGCAACGGAGAATTGGGACAGGGGGAGGAGTATGGAGCTTTCTTT.